Shown below are 3 T cell receptor beta chains from a single sample sequenced in a study of OX40 agonist ivuxolimab in advanced cancers. Assay: immunoSEQ multiplex PCR; the TCRdb copy retains only in-frame clones and omits some. The sample comprises about 58,000 clones, 75% to 85% of which are singletons, and 0.75% rests with the top ten. Sequences were derived from CD4+ or CD8+ T cells sorted from blood, sampled in a trial of the OX40 agonist ivuxolimab. The receptor source for this set is an adult with an advanced solid tumor such as melanoma, head and neck, liver or kidney cancer.

For this clone: Different DNA sequences within this sample yield the same CDR3. This sequence joins TRBV19 and TRBJ1-1; 7 positions agree with TRBD1. From germline, CDR1 is LNHDA and CDR2 SQIVND (reference sequence). The junction had 10 bases not matched to a gene; V was cut back by 4 bases and J by 5 bases. CDR3 length: 15 residues. CDR3: CASSRDRGLGTEAFF. The CDR3, as DNA: TGTGCCAGTAGTAGGGATAGGGGGCTTGGAACTGAAGCTTTCTTT.

J is TRBJ1-3 and V is TRBV6-5; no clear D. V dropped 9 bases and J dropped 0 bases, with 6 bases sitting between them. The CDR3 contains 12 residues. Germline V CDR1 and CDR2: MNHEY, SVGAGI. The CDR3 region has the DNA TGTGCCAGTTGGGCCTCTGGAAACACCATATATTTT. This translates into CASWASGNTIYF.

This chain uses TRBV2 with TRBJ1-6; 10 bases are shared with TRBD1. The CDR3 loop spans 16 amino acids. Germline lookup yields CDR1 SNHLY and CDR2 FYNNEI. Trimming at V came to 2 bases and at J to 6 bases, leaving 4 bases not matched to a gene. The chain's CDR3 is CASSETGQGFNSPLHF. CDR3 coding DNA: TGTGCCAGCAGTGAAACGGGACAGGGGTTTAATTCACCCCTCCACTTT.